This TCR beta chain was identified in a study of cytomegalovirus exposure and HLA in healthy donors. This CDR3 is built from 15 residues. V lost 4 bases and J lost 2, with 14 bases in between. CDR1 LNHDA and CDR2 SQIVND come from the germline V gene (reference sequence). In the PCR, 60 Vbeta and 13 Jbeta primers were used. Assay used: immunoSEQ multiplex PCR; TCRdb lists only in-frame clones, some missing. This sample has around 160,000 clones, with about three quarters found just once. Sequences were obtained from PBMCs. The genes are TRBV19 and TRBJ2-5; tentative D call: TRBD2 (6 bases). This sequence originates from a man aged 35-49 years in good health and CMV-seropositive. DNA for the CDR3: TGTGCCAGTAGTACGGCGGGGCAGGCGCAAGAGACCCAGTACTTC. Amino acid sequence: CASSTAGQAQETQYF.